A single T cell receptor (beta chain) is shown here with its context. It lacks a known antigen. Per-base qualities were not stored, and no clone one base away is much larger. The sample originates from a study of cytomegalovirus exposure and HLA in healthy donors listed by TCRdb under 2017. Background for the entire study: An earlier analysis of several hundred of the donors reported approximately 290 Gb of sequence data and some 120 million unique TCR beta sequences from some 180 million T cells. The study used immunosequencing to profile the T cell repertoires of several hundred subjects and linked those repertoires to cytomegalovirus serostatus. Class I and class II HLA loci were covered by the typing at four-digit resolution. In a later analysis, previously published TCR beta repertoires from more than 500 donors were re-analyzed and high-resolution HLA genotyping was added so that TCR occurrence patterns could be studied. To predict cytomegalovirus infection status, the study combined high-throughput TCR immunosequencing, statistical association of individual TCRs with disease status, and machine learning. Typing coverage varied by locus: about 620-640 donors for A, B, C, DRB1 and DQB1; 500 to 550 for DQA1; more than 600 for DPA1; approximately 450 for DPB1. In a later genetic analysis, genome-wide SNP genotypes for 398 of the 666 donors were used, and that subset was treated as a discovery cohort. Roughly 300 gigabases of sequencing data and around 88 million unique TCR sequences made up an early release that covered about 640 HLA-typed donors. Donor age, sex, ethnicity and CMV serostatus were compiled alongside the repertoire data. Among roughly 370 genotyped donors of the cohort, an average of 235,054 unique TCR beta nucleotide sequences were sequenced per donor, around 20% of them non-productive. Of the 300 to 400 genotyped donors, around 81% fell in the genetic ancestry cluster associated with self-reported Caucasian donors. To decide whether each TCR beta V gene segment behaved as functional or pseudogenic, an earlier analysis of nearly 600 of the donors relied on high-throughput TCR beta sequencing. A separate validation cohort of approximately 120 different subjects was used in addition to the roughly 640-subject first cohort. Four or five DR-DQ haplotypes were treated as single units for association and clustering because of strong linkage in the cohort. All discovery cohort repertoires had been generated using a single sequencing platform. The aim of the study was to test whether cataloging public T cell receptors could identify signatures of past pathogen exposure. In the later analysis, no new phenotypic data were used to find candidate immune exposures; instead, reliance was placed on TCR beta sequences and their occurrence across donors.

Overall study results and their limits: A later analysis found that most CMV-associated TCR beta chains appeared HLA-restricted, with HLA associations seemingly driven largely by CMV exposure. A further reported finding was that TCR beta sequences accurately predicted the HLA-A and HLA-B alleles for most subjects in the first cohort. In an earlier analysis of under 600 of the donors, most TCR beta V segments were observed in productive rearrangements about 87% or about 30% of the time, broadly matching IMGT annotations. Cytomegalovirus status was reported to be diagnosed by the classifier with high specificity and sensitivity in both the original and validation cohorts. Three of the identified cytomegalovirus-associated TCR beta chains were confirmed in vitro to be specific for cytomegalovirus antigens. Only TCR beta chains were sequenced in this cohort, and the absence of alpha or paired-chain data limited detectable features. When HLA alleles, especially DR and DQ, strongly co-occurred, attributing TCR associations to individual alleles was difficult. CMV serostatus was the only immune exposure information available for the cohort. Compared with equally common non-associated chains, HLA-associated TCR beta chains in a later analysis were more clonally expanded and had lower generation probabilities. Because counts were too low, roughly 18 rarely observed V segments, including chromosome 9 orphons, were left out of the earlier analysis of approximately 580 of the donors. A later genetic analysis reported fewer N-insertions in productive TCRs among donors in an Asian-associated ancestry cluster than the 666-donor mean. A later analysis associated 15,000 or so TCR beta sequences with specific HLA alleles at a false discovery rate of 0.05. V-gene and J-gene trimming of TCR beta chains was associated with a missense DCLRE1C variant in a later genetic analysis, and the association was replicated in an independent cohort. A cluster of highly shared sequence variants was judged likely to represent a technical artifact of the sequencing pipeline. According to a later analysis, parvovirus B19, influenza, CMV and Epstein-Barr virus appeared linked to several top co-occurrence clusters. A total of fewer than 200 TCR beta chains were listed by the study as associated with cytomegalovirus. Linkage disequilibrium might explain the correlated functional status among segregating V segments, but an unknown experimental factor could not be excluded. Some IMGT-functional V segments, including TRBV6-2 and TRBV6-3, could not be distinguished by the 87-base-pair reads and were therefore excluded. In a later analysis, TCR association rates were found to vary across HLA loci, with the most associated TCRs seen for DRB1 alleles and the fewest for HLA-C alleles. Because HLA typing was unavailable for some donors at each locus, only the typed subset was used in association tests. The presence/absence analyses assumed that sequencing depth was roughly uniform across donors, and that assumption may not be true. The authors suggested that the approach could potentially be generalized to other disease states and immunological phenotypes. Most TCR sequences were observed very rarely across donors, whereas some public TCRs were present in many individuals.

The library was made by the immunoSEQ multiplex PCR assay. A mixture of 60 forward primers for TCR Vbeta segments and 13 reverse primers for TCR Jbeta segments was used in the multiplex PCR. The CDR3 region of rearranged TCR beta genes was amplified from genomic DNA with a multiplex PCR assay. Amplified TCR beta libraries were sequenced as 87-base-pair reads on the Illumina HiSeq System. In the paper's pipeline: A later analysis counted approximately 74 million unique TCR beta chains across the 650 to 800 repertoires, and around 9.9 million of these chains were shared by at least two donors. Raw reads were error-corrected and collapsed into unique sequences with a nearest-neighbor algorithm that merged closely related sequences to remove PCR and sequencing errors. Alignment of CDR3 sequences to IMGT reference sequences was used to assign V, D and J gene segments. For a sequence to be retained, at least a six-nucleotide match to both a V gene segment and a J gene segment was required. A rearrangement counted as productive if the CDR3 had no stop codons and remained in frame with V and J, and every other rearrangement counted as non-productive. CDR3 was defined by IMGT convention, running from the second conserved V-encoded cysteine to the conserved J-encoded phenylalanine. Sequences without an unambiguous match to a single V gene segment were excluded from the earlier analysis of approximately 560 of the donors. An earlier analysis of a few hundred of the donors called V segments functional above 56.7% productive rearrangements and segregating when the between-donor standard deviation exceeded 5%. A statistical classification framework was built for diagnosing cytomegalovirus status from the catalog of TCR beta chain sequences. V and J gene assignment, in a later analysis, came from comparing TCR nucleotide sequences with IMGT/GENE-DB human TR gene sequences. Using the TCRdist pipeline, a later analysis assigned CDR3 sequences along with most-parsimonious VDJ recombination scenarios. In a later analysis, each TCR beta chain was defined by its CDR3 amino acid sequence together with its V-gene family, and reads lacking a unique V-gene family were excluded. To address suspected cross-contamination and a sequencing artifact, a later analysis removed 450 to 700 highly shared, low-generation-probability nucleotide sequences. For each public chain, a later analysis derived a clonal expansion index from normalized ranks of inferred template counts within each repertoire. In a later analysis, generation probabilities were computed using a VDJ recombination model fitted to out-of-frame rearrangements, and the results were checked against IGoR. A later analysis scored TCR-TCR, TCR-HLA and TCR-CMV co-occurrence with hypergeometric tests, applying a repertoire-size bias correction to TCR pairs. False discovery rates were estimated in a later analysis by permuting HLA or CMV assignments 20 times. In a later analysis, co-occurring TCRs were grouped using DBSCAN, with TCRdist sequence similarity added in when clustering inside HLA-allele-positive subsets. Repertoires with fewer than 30,000 or more than 120,000 public chains were left out of co-occurrence clustering, as were about 5 repertoires with anomalous nucleotide sharing. TCRdb mirrors the immuneACCESS table, restricted to in-frame sequences. Some clones are absent from its copies; in checked studies, under half trace to an unresolved V gene, and the reason for the others is unknown. The D gene and trimming were derived from the DNA, and the V and J assignments and clone size from that table. The sample has around 170,000 clones on record, roughly 70% of them singletons. The ten largest clones capture about 1.6% of the sample.

From the germline V gene (reference sequence), CDR1 is LNHNV and CDR2 is YYDKDF. V is pared back by 0 bases and J by 16 bases, with 19 bases lying between the germline termini. The CDR3, cysteine through phenylalanine, is 15 amino acids long. CDR3 DNA only is kept here, 45 bases in frame from base 1. The cohort was made up of 650 to 700 healthy bone marrow donors. At the time of sampling, all cohort members were nominally healthy, though unrecorded immune exposures were likely present. The donor was CMV seronegative and was included in the group of around 320 seronegative cohort members. Each donor provided a peripheral blood sample, and peripheral blood mononuclear cells were used for TCR beta sequencing. Genomic DNA was extracted from the blood cell samples with the Qiagen DNeasy Blood Extraction Kit.

This TCR derives from a girl aged 10-17 years in good health and CMV-seronegative. Source material: PBMCs. The chain is made from TRBV15 and TRBJ1-6; the D segment cannot be called with confidence. The CDR3 amino acid sequence is: CATSRDRAPLAGLHF. The DNA sequence is as follows: TGTGCCACCAGCAGAGATCGGGCCCCGCTAGCCGGGCTCCACTTT.